This T cell receptor beta chain is drawn from a study of cytomegalovirus exposure and HLA in healthy donors. The CDR3 extends over 15 amino acids. V was clipped by 4 bases and J by 0 bases, with 15 bases between them. Looked up from germline, CDR1 is GTSNPN and CDR2 is SVGIG (reference sequence). Both 60 Vbeta primers and 13 Jbeta primers went into the PCR. Some clones are missing from TCRdb's copy, which holds only in-frame ones; the method was immunoSEQ multiplex PCR. The table lists tens of thousands of clones. Regarding this clone: Its antigen is still unknown.

Study-level results: When a later analysis compared HLA-associated TCR beta chains with equally common others, the HLA-associated chains turned out to be more clonally expanded and to have lower generation probabilities. Looking again later, the authors saw that most CMV-associated TCR beta chains seemed HLA-restricted. TRBV6-2, TRBV6-3 and some other V segments were excluded as indistinguishable.

This receptor was identified in a woman aged 25 to 39 in good health and CMV-seronegative. The chain couples TRBV30 to TRBJ2-5; a weak D match, TRBD2 (7 bases). Sequenced sample: PBMCs. CDR3 coding DNA: TGTGCCTGGAAATGGGGGGGCACCCACCAAGAGACCCAGTACTTC. This codes for CAWKWGGTHQETQYF.